This passage covers 20 T cell receptor beta chains from one sample sequenced in a study of human T cells and chemical hapten exposure. Time point denoted: patch test 3, about 24 weeks after DPC sensitization. Treatment meaning: therapeutic diphenylcyclopropenone sensitization with weekly scalp DPC. TCRdb ran MiXCR on the RACE reads and lists one entry per CDR3 protein. Among around 200,000 distinct CDR3 sequences listed, under 30% were seen once. The material was whole blood, obtained in connection with sensitization to the hapten diphenylcyclopropenone (DPC). The receptors derive from a woman between 40 and 55 years old with alopecia areata. Some clones in this sample may be carry-over from other donors' samples.

The chain has TRBV29-1 and TRBJ2-3, with 10 bases that match TRBD2. V gave up 4 bases and J gave up 5 bases; unmatched junction bases: 12. The CDR3 loop spans 16 amino acids. The germline V gene has CDR1 SQVTM and CDR2 ANQGSEA. The chain's CDR3 is CSVGHRRAGGLDTQYF. CDR3 DNA: TGCAGCGTTGGCCACCGGAGAGCGGGAGGGTTAGATACGCAGTATTTT.

The CDR3 here is CASSSDREGANVLTF. CDR3 in DNA: TGCGCCAGCAGCTCGGATCGGGAGGGGGCCAACGTCCTGACTTTC. J is TRBJ2-6 and V is TRBV5-1; a weak D match, TRBD2 (6 bases). This CDR3 is 15 amino acids long. V dropped 3 bases and J dropped 4 bases, with 11 bases sitting between them. CDR1 is SGHRS, CDR2 YFSETQ, per germline. The full variable domain, rest sourced from reference TRBV5-1 and TRBJ2-6, is KAGVTQTPRYLIKTRGQQVTLSCSPISGHRSVSWYQQTPGQGLQFLFEYFSETQRNKGNFPGRFSGRQFSNSRSEMNVSTLELGDSALYLCASSSDREGANVLTFGAGSRLTVL.

V and J are TRBV6-2 or TRBV6-3 and TRBJ2-5; TRBD2 matches at 7 bases. The CDR3 extends over 15 amino acids. Losses at the gene ends were 10 bases for V and 2 bases for J; bases not matched to a gene: 13. CDR1 and CDR2 (germline): MNHEY, SVGEGT. CDR3 sequence (DNA): TGTGCCACCCTACCCGCTAGCGGAGGACAAGAGACCCAGTACTTC. It is translated as CATLPASGGQETQYF.

V is TRBV5-1 and J is TRBJ2-7; D remains unclear. The CDR3 is made up of 12 amino acids. The V gene lost 0 bases and the J gene lost 3 bases, with 4 bases spanning the gap. CDR1 is SGHRS, CDR2 YFSETQ, per germline. The CDR3 nucleotides are TGCGCCAGCAGCTTGGACTACTACGAGCAGTACTTC. Residues: CASSLDYYEQYF.

This clonotype appeared a few times. V and J are TRBV20-1 and TRBJ1-5; 9 positions agree with TRBD1. J gave up 2 bases and V 3 bases, and 8 bases lay outside the gene matches. CDR1 DFQATT and CDR2 SNEGSKA come from the germline V gene (reference sequence). CDR3 length: 16 amino acids. The CDR3 loop is CSASSGQGSGNQPQHF. Here the CDR3 DNA reads TGCAGTGCTAGCTCGGGACAGGGTTCTGGCAATCAGCCCCAGCATTTT.

This clonotype came up a few times. The chain is built from TRBV27 and TRBJ1-5; 7 positions match TRBD1. CDR3 length: 15 amino acids. Trimming took 6 bases from V and 4 from J; bases not matched to a gene: 9. Germline V gene sequence: CDR1 MNHEY, CDR2 SMNVEV (reference sequence). The CDR3 region has the DNA TGTGCCAGCAGCCGCCTGACAGGGCCAAATCAGCCCCAGCATTTT. Translated, it gives CASSRLTGPNQPQHF.

This sequence joins TRBV7-2 and TRBJ2-6; the D is unclear. This CDR3 region has 15 residues. Trimming cost V 5 bases and J 2 bases, with 10 bases left between them. CDR1 is SGHTA and CDR2 is FQGNSA in the germline V gene. CDR3 in amino acids: CASSRNMAGANVLTF. For the CDR3, the DNA is TGTGCCAGCAGCCGAAACATGGCTGGGGCCAACGTCCTGACTTTC.

The V gene is TRBV7-2, the J gene TRBJ2-3, with a weak D call TRBD2 (5 bases). In germline, CDR1 is SGHTA, CDR2 FQGNSA. CDR3 length equals 13 residues. V was shortened by 3 bases and J by 4 bases, with 8 bases between the two germline ends. Written as DNA, the CDR3 is TGTGCCAGCAGCTTTAGCGAGGCAGATACGCAGTATTTT. Translating it yields CASSFSEADTQYF.

The chain carries TRBV3-1 and TRBJ1-1; the D gene is possibly TRBD1 (6 bases). The germline V and J ends were trimmed by 1 base and 0 bases, with 6 bases remaining between them. The CDR3 totals 14 residues. From germline, CDR1 is LGHDT and CDR2 YNNKEL (reference sequence). The CDR3 reads CASSQGQVNTEAFF. The CDR3 region has the DNA TGTGCCAGCAGCCAAGGACAGGTGAACACTGAAGCTTTCTTT.

The sample holds many counts of this clonotype. The genes are TRBV7-9 and TRBJ2-3; no clear D. The CDR3 sequence is 16 residues long. V lost 1 base to trimming and J lost 6 bases, with 17 bases between them. Germline loops: CDR1 SEHNR, CDR2 FQNEAQ (reference sequence). The CDR3 DNA reads as TGTGCCAGCAGCTTAGTGTCGGACGGTTCCCTTGATACGCAGTATTTT. It codes for CASSLVSDGSLDTQYF.

V usage is TRBV6-2 or TRBV6-3 and J usage is TRBJ1-5; D ambiguous. The CDR3 extends over 13 amino acids. V was shortened by 6 bases and J by 9 bases, with 15 bases between the two germline ends. Germline V gene data show CDR1 as MNHEY and CDR2 as SVGEGT. In DNA, the CDR3 is TGTGCCAGCAGCCTCCTTAAATCGGGGCCCCAGCATTTT. Translation gives CASSLLKSGPQHF.

This clonotype came up a few times. The chain couples TRBV20-1 to TRBJ1-2; D perhaps matches TRBD1 (6 bases). The CDR3 length is 13 residues. Germline V gene lookup returns CDR1 DFQATT and CDR2 SNEGSKA (reference sequence). The V and J ends lost 3 bases and 4 bases respectively, with 12 bases between them. The CDR3 spells CSARGRGGYGYTF. The DNA for the CDR3 is TGCAGTGCTAGGGGCAGGGGTGGCTATGGCTACACCTTC.

V usage is TRBV20-1 and J usage is TRBJ2-5; D unresolved. Germline CDR1 and CDR2: DFQATT and SNEGSKA (reference sequence). Trimming stripped 3 bases from V and 5 bases from J, with 10 bases between. This CDR3 is built from 12 residues. CDR3 region: CSARDVPETQYF. CDR3 in DNA: TGCAGTGCTAGGGACGTACCCGAGACCCAGTACTTC.

V is TRBV20-1 and J is TRBJ2-3, with 10 bases aligning to TRBD2. Losses at the gene ends were 3 bases for V and 6 bases for J; bases not matched to a gene: 9. Germline V lookup: CDR1 DFQATT, CDR2 SNEGSKA (reference sequence). The CDR3 runs 15 residues. The chain's CDR3 is CSASSPSGSTDTQYF. CDR3 nucleotides: TGCAGTGCTAGTTCGCCTAGCGGGAGTACTGATACGCAGTATTTT.

V is TRBV4-3 and J is TRBJ2-5, with D possibly TRBD2 on 5 matching bases. The V end lost 0 bases, the J end lost 4 bases, and 12 bases lay between the germline ends. Germline V gene data show CDR1 as LGHNA and CDR2 as YSLEER. The CDR3 is 15 amino acids. The CDR3 here is CASSQDYGRGETQYF. DNA of the CDR3: TGCGCCAGCAGCCAAGATTATGGTCGGGGAGAGACCCAGTACTTC.

This clonotype was detected many times. The rearrangement joins TRBV29-1 to TRBJ2-6; D gene ambiguous. In germline, CDR1 is SQVTM, CDR2 ANQGSEA. V was trimmed by 3 bases and J by 0 bases, leaving 12 bases between them. The CDR3 runs to 16 residues. CDR3 coding DNA: TGCAGCGTTGATGCCGGACGGACCTCTGGGGCCAACGTCCTGACTTTC. It encodes CSVDAGRTSGANVLTF.

This clonotype was seen a handful of times. The chain employs TRBV6-6 and TRBJ1-2, with TRBD1 as a possible D gene (6 bases). V was clipped by 5 bases and J by 4 bases, with 14 bases between them. Germline values: CDR1 MNHNY, CDR2 SVGAGI (reference sequence). CDR3 length equals 14 residues. The CDR3 loop reads CASSPRTVAYGYTF. The CDR3 coding sequence is TGTGCCAGCAGTCCCCGGACAGTCGCCTATGGCTACACCTTC.

V is TRBV15 and J is TRBJ2-7; D gene uncertain. The CDR3 contains 13 residues. Trimming stripped 2 bases from V and 0 bases from J, with 5 bases between. CDR1 is LNHNV, CDR2 YYDKDF, per germline (reference sequence). CDR3 sequence (DNA): TGTGCCACCAGCAGAACCACCTCCTACGAGCAGTACTTC. Its translation is CATSRTTSYEQYF.

This clonotype has just a few counts. V gene TRBV28 combines with J gene TRBJ1-4; D is possibly TRBD1 (6 bases). The V end was cut by 3 bases, the J end by 8 bases, with 13 bases between. The germline V gene has CDR1 MDHEN and CDR2 SYDVKM. The CDR3 extends over 14 amino acids. CDR3: CASSFGGQDEKLFF. In DNA form, the CDR3 reads TGTGCCAGCAGTTTCGGGGGGCAGGACGAAAAACTGTTTTTT.

V gene TRBV6-2 or TRBV6-3 combines with J gene TRBJ2-1; maybe TRBD2 (6 bases). Trimming pared 6 bases from V and 7 bases from J, leaving 16 bases between. Looked up from germline, CDR1 is MNHEY and CDR2 is SVGEGT. The CDR3 covers 14 residues. CDR3 sequence (DNA): TGTGCCAGCAGCCTCCCCGGGGGACCTAATGAGCAGTTCTTC. Its translation: CASSLPGGPNEQFF.